The 14 T cell receptor beta chains in this list originate from one sample, sequenced in a study of control samples from healthy donors and cancer patients. Assay used: immunoSEQ multiplex PCR; TCRdb lists only in-frame clones, some missing. The sample lists around 140,000 clones, roughly 90% seen once, with around 2.1% in the top ten. Material: blood. The receptors originated from a woman aged 45-65 years in good health.

This clone occurred a few times. The chain joins TRBV7-6 to TRBJ2-3; 10 bases align to TRBD1. Germline CDR1 SGHVS, CDR2 FNYEAQ. The junction had 8 bases not matched to a gene; V was cut back by 1 base and J by 1 base. The CDR3 loop spans 18 amino acids. The CDR3 nucleotides read TGTGCCAGCAGCTTAGACGAGTCGGGGACAGGGGGCACAGATACGCAGTATTTT. This encodes CASSLDESGTGGTDTQYF.

This clone was observed a single time. The chain employs TRBV6-6 and TRBJ1-2, with D possibly TRBD1 on 6 matching bases. Between the trimmed V and J ends, which lost 6 bases and 4 bases, there was a span of 15 bases. The CDR3 is made up of 14 amino acids. CDR1 MNHNY and CDR2 SVGAGI come from the germline V gene (reference sequence). CDR3 coding DNA: TGTGCCAGCAGACCCCAGGGGAGAAGCTATGGCTACACCTTC. Translation gives CASRPQGRSYGYTF.

The V gene is TRBV6-5, the J gene TRBJ1-5, with 8 bases aligning to TRBD1. Germline loops: CDR1 MNHEY, CDR2 SVGAGI. V shed 7 bases, J shed 6 bases, and the junction held 5 bases outside the gene matches. CDR3 length: 13 residues. The CDR3 DNA reads TGTGCCAGCAACCAGGGGGCAAGTCAGCCCCAGCATTTT. The encoded protein is CASNQGASQPQHF.

This sequence joins TRBV20-1 and TRBJ1-5, with a weak D call TRBD1 (5 bases). Germline assignment: CDR1 DFQATT and CDR2 SNEGSKA (reference sequence). V lost 3 bases, J lost 2 bases, and 11 bases lay in between. This CDR3 comprises 14 residues. This CDR3 reads CSASRQGRNQPQHF. The CDR3 DNA reads as TGCAGTGCTAGTAGGCAGGGACGCAATCAGCCCCAGCATTTT.

The J gene is TRBJ1-5, the V gene TRBV6-5; D ambiguous. Per the germline V gene, CDR1 is MNHEY and CDR2 is SVGAGI. Trimming took off 7 bases at V and 7 bases at J, with 14 bases between the two ends. The CDR3 runs to 13 residues. This chain's CDR3 is CASTWTLDQPQHF. The DNA of the CDR3 is TGTGCCAGCACATGGACCCTGGACCAGCCCCAGCATTTT.

The chain uses TRBV7-9 and TRBJ1-5; D remains unclear. The length of the CDR3 is 12 residues. CDR1 is SEHNR and CDR2 is FQNEAQ in the germline V gene (reference sequence). V gave up 2 bases and J gave up 7 bases, with 6 bases separating them. The CDR3: CASSLPLQPQHF. DNA for the CDR3: TGTGCCAGCAGCTTACCACTCCAGCCCCAGCATTTT.

This rearrangement joins TRBV2 to TRBJ1-5, with a tentative D call TRBD1 (5 bases). Germline CDR1 reads SNHLY; CDR2 reads FYNNEI. This CDR3 is 16 amino acids long. V was cut by 2 bases and J by 7 bases, with 18 bases left in between. The CDR3 DNA follows: TGTGCCAGCAGTGAAAGGCCGACAGTTACTAAACAGCCCCAGCATTTT. Encoded protein: CASSERPTVTKQPQHF.

The chain is built from TRBV30 and TRBJ2-3; perhaps TRBD1 as D (5 bases). The ends were cut back, 8 bases at V and 0 bases at J, with 9 bases in the middle. Germline CDR1 is GTSNPN and CDR2 is SVGIG (reference sequence). CDR3 length: 12 residues. The CDR3 here is CAMTASTDTQYF. CDR3 nucleotides: TGTGCCATGACAGCTAGCACAGATACGCAGTATTTT.

This clone is a singleton in its sample. The CDR3, as DNA: TGCGCCAGCAGCTTGTCCCAGGGGGTGCAAAATTCACCCCTCCACTTT. It translates to CASSLSQGVQNSPLHF. The chain carries TRBV5-1 and TRBJ1-6; TRBD1 agrees at 7 bases. The V gene end was trimmed by 1 base and the J gene end by 7 bases; junction bases not matched to a gene: 8. Germline V gives CDR1 SGHRS, CDR2 YFSETQ. CDR3 length: 16 amino acids. The variable domain in full, with the rest retrieved from reference TRBV5-1 and TRBJ1-6, is KAGVTQTPRYLIKTRGQQVTLSCSPISGHRSVSWYQQTPGQGLQFLFEYFSETQRNKGNFPGRFSGRQFSNSRSEMNVSTLELGDSALYLCASSLSQGVQNSPLHFGNGTRLTVT.

J is TRBJ1-2 and V is TRBV13; TRBD1 aligns across 7 bases. J gave up 4 bases and V 7 bases, and 15 bases lay outside the gene matches. CDR3 length: 16 amino acids. Germline V gives CDR1 PRHDT, CDR2 FYEKMQ (reference sequence). DNA of the CDR3: TGTGCCAGCACCCCGGGGAGGGGGCGTTCCCTCTATGGCTACACCTTC. Its translation is CASTPGRGRSLYGYTF.

V gene TRBV5-6 combines with J gene TRBJ2-1; TRBD1 matches at 8 bases. The CDR3 has 16 residues. V shed 2 bases and J 3 bases; nucleotides not matched to a gene: 7. Germline V gene lookup returns CDR1 SGHDT and CDR2 YYEEEE. CDR3 nucleotides: TGTGCCAGCAGCTTTGATCAGGGGGCCCTCTACAATGAGCAGTTCTTC. This translates into CASSFDQGALYNEQFF.

The V call is TRBV9, the J call TRBJ1-4; no reliable D call. V lost 0 bases and J 3 bases, leaving 9 bases between the germline ends. The length of the CDR3 is 15 residues. Germline V lookup: CDR1 SGDLS, CDR2 YYNGEE. The CDR3 sequence: CASSVGWAANEKLFF. The DNA of the CDR3 is TGTGCCAGCAGCGTAGGGTGGGCGGCTAATGAAAAACTGTTTTTT.

The rearrangement uses TRBV7-9 and TRBJ2-7; D is tentatively TRBD1 or TRBD2 (6 bases each). This CDR3 comprises 14 residues. The ends were cut back, 1 base at V and 1 base at J, with 8 bases in the middle. Germline V CDR1 and CDR2: SEHNR, FQNEAQ (reference sequence). Here the CDR3 DNA reads TGTGCCAGCAGCTTAGTAGGGGGGTCCTACGAGCAGTACTTC. It encodes CASSLVGGSYEQYF. Full variable domain (missing parts from reference TRBV7-9 and TRBJ2-7): DTGVSQNPRHKITKRGQNVTFRCDPISEHNRLYWYRQTLGQGPEFLTYFQNEAQLEKSRLLSDRFSAERPKGSFSTLEIQRTEQGDSAMYLCASSLVGGSYEQYFGPGTRLTVT.

About this clone itself: At one of its ends the junction is not consistent with the germline gene, which may arise from a read error. The rearrangement links TRBV29-1 to TRBJ2-5; D remains unclear. The germline V gene encodes CDR1 SQVTM and CDR2 ANQGSEA. The CDR3 contains 11 residues. CDR3 DNA: TGTGGCATCCGGCCAGAGGAGACCCAGTACTTC. Encoded protein: CGIRPEETQYF.